The rows below give T cell receptor beta chains drawn from one sample of a study of cytomegalovirus exposure and HLA in healthy donors. Using immunoSEQ multiplex PCR, the repertoire was profiled, and TCRdb retains in-frame clones only, with some absent. The data show approximately 100,000 clones, 60% to 80% seen once. The sequenced sample consisted of PBMCs. The receptors come from a man in his sixties in good health and CMV-seropositive. The CDR3 runs from the conserved cysteine through the conserved F or W. The D gene is left open where the match is weak. Clone size, where shown, is once, few, many, or a class for clones that have expanded.

TRBJ1-1 | TRBV5-1 | . | TRBD1 | TGCGCCAGCAGCTTTGACAGGGAGAACACTGAAGCTTTCTTT | CASSFDRENTEAFF
TRBJ2-1 | TRBV10-3 | . | TRBD1 | TGTGCCATCACCTCGAGGGGGCCGAACGATGAGCAGTTCTTC | CAITSRGPNDEQFF
TRBJ2-3 | TRBV27 | . | . | TGTGCCAGCAGTTTCCTTCGGGGAACAGATACGCAGTATTTT | CASSFLRGTDTQYF
TRBJ1-5 | TRBV19 | . | . | TGTGCCAGTAGTCTACAGGTCAATCAGCCCCAGCATTTT | CASSLQVNQPQHF
TRBJ2-7 | TRBV10-3 | . | . | TGTGCCATCACCACTACAGGCGAGCAGTACTTC | CAITTTGEQYF
TRBJ2-7 | TRBV7-6 | . | . | TGTGCCAGCAGCTTAGCCGGGTCCTCCTACGAGCAGTACTTC | CASSLAGSSYEQYF
TRBJ2-6 | TRBV7-2 | . | TRBD1 | TGTGCCAGCAGCGACAACAGGGGGCAGTCTCTTGGGGCCAACGTCCTGACTTTC | CASSDNRGQSLGANVLTF
TRBJ1-4 | TRBV9 | . | TRBD1 | TGTGCCAGCAGCGTGGGTCCGGGACAGGCGGCTAATGAAAAACTGTTTTTT | CASSVGPGQAANEKLFF
TRBJ2-7 | TRBV19 | . | TRBD2 | TGTGCCAGTAGTAGGAACCCACTAGCGGGGGGGCCAGTGCACGAGCAGTACTTC | CASSRNPLAGGPVHEQYF
TRBJ2-3 | TRBV7-9 | . | . | TGTGCCAGTCCGGGACACGATACGCAGTATTTT | CASPGHDTQYF
TRBJ2-2 | TRBV11-3 | . | . | TGTGCCAGCAGCTCCCGACGGGTGAACACCGGGGAGCTGTTTTTT | CASSSRRVNTGELFF
TRBJ2-3 | TRBV29-1 | . | . | TGCAGCGTTGTTGCCCAGGGCGATACGCAGTATTTT | CSVVAQGDTQYF
TRBJ2-2 | TRBV9 | . | . | TGTGCCAGCAGCGGTTGGGGGGGGCAAGAGGAGCTGTTTTTT | CASSGWGGQEELFF
TRBJ2-3 | TRBV5-4 | . | TRBD1 | TGTGCCAGCAGCTGGACAGGCTCGACAGATACGCAGTATTTT | CASSWTGSTDTQYF
TRBJ2-2 | TRBV5-1 | . | . | TGCGCCAGCAGCCTGAAGCGGACGGGGGAGCTGTTTTTT | CASSLKRTGELFF
TRBJ2-3 | TRBV5-1 | . | TRBD2 | TGCGCCAGCAGCTTGGGCGGGGGGCCGAGCACAGATACGCAGTATTTT | CASSLGGGPSTDTQYF
TRBJ1-5 | TRBV9 | . | TRBD1 | TGTGCCAGCACCATTAATCTTAGGACAGGATCAATTCAGCCCCAGCATTTT | CASTINLRTGSIQPQHF
TRBJ2-7 | TRBV9 | . | TRBD2 | TGTGCCAGCAGCGCCGGCGGACTAGCGGGGAGCGAGCAGTACTTC | CASSAGGLAGSEQYF
TRBJ2-1 | TRBV2 | few | TRBD1 | TGTGCCAGCAGTGGGACAGGGAATGAGCAGTTCTTC | CASSGTGNEQFF
TRBJ2-4 | TRBV7-8 | . | TRBD2 | TGTGCCAGCAGTCAGACACCGGGACTAGCGGGGGGGTTAGCCAAAAACATTCAGTACTTC | CASSQTPGLAGGLAKNIQYF
TRBJ1-2 | TRBV5-6 | . | . | TGTGCCAGCAGCTTGCCCGTTATGAACTATGGCTACACCTTC | CASSLPVMNYGYTF
TRBJ2-7 | TRBV6-1 | . | . | TGTGCCAGCAGTGAAACGGGCGGGGCCTCCTACGAGCAGTACTTC | CASSETGGASYEQYF
TRBJ2-3 | TRBV15 | . | . | TGTGCCACCAGCAGAGTGGGCCCAATTACGCAGTATTTT | CATSRVGPITQYF
TRBJ2-7 | TRBV15 | . | . | TGTGCCACCAGCATCAATCGGGGGTCCTACGAGCAGTACTTC | CATSINRGSYEQYF
TRBJ2-7 | TRBV7-2 | . | . | TGTGCCAGCAGCTTAAACGGAGGCGAGCAGTACTTC | CASSLNGGEQYF
TRBJ2-7 | TRBV19 | . | . | TGTGCCATCAAACCCCGAGATTACTACGAGCAGTACTTC | CAIKPRDYYEQYF
TRBJ1-6 | TRBV6-5 | . | . | TGTGCCAGCAACGGCTTACCTTGGGAGAATTCACCCCTCCACTTT | CASNGLPWENSPLHF
TRBJ1-5 | TRBV15 | . | . | TGTGCCACCAGCAGAGATCTCGGTAGCAATCAGCCCCAGCATTTT | CATSRDLGSNQPQHF
TRBJ1-1 | TRBV9 | . | . | TGTGCCAGCAGCGTAGAGGAAGGGGCCTTGACTGAAGCTTTCTTT | CASSVEEGALTEAFF
TRBJ2-7 | TRBV7-9 | . | TRBD2 | TGTGCCAGCAGCTTAAGGCCTAGCGGGGCGGTACAGCAGTACTTC | CASSLRPSGAVQQYF
TRBJ2-3 | TRBV6-4 | . | . | TGTGCCAGCAGTGTAGATGACAACTCCGTTAGCACAGATACGCAGTATTTT | CASSVDDNSVSTDTQYF
TRBJ1-6 | TRBV7-9 | . | TRBD1 | TGTGCCAGCAGCTCTACAGGGGGTAATTCACCCCTCCACTTT | CASSSTGGNSPLHF
TRBJ2-7 | TRBV28 | . | TRBD1 | TGTGCCAGCAGTCCCCCGGGACAGCCTTACGAGCAGTACTTC | CASSPPGQPYEQYF
TRBJ2-3 | TRBV2 | . | . | TGTGCCAGCAGTTATAGCGTAGATACGCAGTATTTT | CASSYSVDTQYF
TRBJ1-1 | TRBV4-3 | . | . | TGCGCCAGCAGCCAGGGTGACAGGCAGGTCCCTGAAGCTTTCTTT | CASSQGDRQVPEAFF
TRBJ2-5 | TRBV7-9 | . | . | TGTGCCAGCAGCTCCTTAGGGGCTAGCCAAGAGACCCAGTACTTC | CASSSLGASQETQYF
TRBJ2-2 | TRBV7-9 | . | . | TGTGCCAGCATAGAGGCAGCCAACTCCCGCACCGGGGAGCTGTTTTTT | CASIEAANSRTGELFF
TRBJ2-7 | TRBV30 | . | TRBD1 | TGTGCCTGGAGACTCAAACTCGGGACAGGGAACTACGAGCAGTACTTC | CAWRLKLGTGNYEQYF
TRBJ1-1 | TRBV5-1 | . | . | TGCGCCAGCAGCTTGGGAAGGGGCCTTGGTGAAGCTTTCTTT | CASSLGRGLGEAFF
TRBJ2-7 | TRBV25-1 | . | . | TGTGCCAGCAGTCCCACCGAAGCAGGCTCCTACGAGCAGTACTTC | CASSPTEAGSYEQYF
TRBJ1-5 | TRBV2 | . | . | TGTGCCAGCAGTCTCCGGGACTACAATCAGCCCCAGCATTTT | CASSLRDYNQPQHF
TRBJ2-1 | TRBV18 | . | TRBD2 | TGTGCCAGCTCACCACGTAGCGGGGGGTCGGGGAATGAGCAGTTCTTC | CASSPRSGGSGNEQFF
TRBJ2-5 | TRBV5-5 | few | . | TGTGCCAGCAGCTACCGGGCCGGGGTAGAGACCCAGTACTTC | CASSYRAGVETQYF
TRBJ2-5 | TRBV11-2 | . | . | TGTGCCAGCAGCTTAATAACGGCAGGGTCGCGGGAGACCCAGTACTTC | CASSLITAGSRETQYF
TRBJ1-5 | TRBV28 | . | TRBD1 | TGTGCCAGCAGTCTCAACCCCGGACAGGGTCAACAGCCCCAGCATTTT | CASSLNPGQGQQPQHF
TRBJ2-1 | TRBV7-6 | . | TRBD1 | TGTGCCAGCAGCTTAAGTCAGGGGGCTAACTACAATGAGCAGTTCTTC | CASSLSQGANYNEQFF